This TCR beta chain is from a study of siplizumab effects on memory and regulatory T cells. Findings and limits, study-wide: The study found naive T cells seemingly more diverse than memory cells and seemingly major alloresponse contributors.

With 5 bases removed from V and 4 bases from J, the gap between germline ends came to 15 bases. This CDR3 is built from 14 residues. Looked up from germline, CDR1 is SEHNR and CDR2 is FQNEAQ (reference sequence). In the case of this clone: Its antigen remains unidentified.

Each sample had around 110,000 TCR templates assayed. Measured with immunoSEQ multiplex PCR; TCRdb has only the in-frame clones, and not every one. The sample records 90,000 to 120,000 clones, over 90% being singletons. V is TRBV7-9 and J is TRBJ2-7, with D possibly called TRBD1 or TRBD2 (5 bases each). The specimen sequenced was Tregs sorted from blood. This receptor was identified in a human donor in good health. CDR3 protein: CASSQTGREYEQYF. The DNA for the CDR3 is TGTGCCAGCAGCCAAACAGGCCGGGAATACGAGCAGTACTTC.